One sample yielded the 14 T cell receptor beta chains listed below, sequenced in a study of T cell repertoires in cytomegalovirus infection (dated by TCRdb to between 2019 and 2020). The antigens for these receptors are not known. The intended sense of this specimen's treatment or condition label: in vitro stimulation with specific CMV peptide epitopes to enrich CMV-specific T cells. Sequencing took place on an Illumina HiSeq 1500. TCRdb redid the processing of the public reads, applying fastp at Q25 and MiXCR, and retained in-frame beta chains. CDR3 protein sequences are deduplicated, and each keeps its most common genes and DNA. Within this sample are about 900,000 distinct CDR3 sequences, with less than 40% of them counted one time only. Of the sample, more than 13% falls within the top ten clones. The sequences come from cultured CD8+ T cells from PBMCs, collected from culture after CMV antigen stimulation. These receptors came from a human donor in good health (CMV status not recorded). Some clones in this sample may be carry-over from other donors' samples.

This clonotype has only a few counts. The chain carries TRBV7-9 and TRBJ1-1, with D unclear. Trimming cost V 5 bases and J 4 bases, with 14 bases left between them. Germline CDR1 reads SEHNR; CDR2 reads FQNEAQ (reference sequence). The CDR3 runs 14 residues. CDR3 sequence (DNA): TGTGCCAGCAGCCCCGAGGCGGGAGTCACTGAAGCTTTCTTT. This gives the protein CASSPEAGVTEAFF.

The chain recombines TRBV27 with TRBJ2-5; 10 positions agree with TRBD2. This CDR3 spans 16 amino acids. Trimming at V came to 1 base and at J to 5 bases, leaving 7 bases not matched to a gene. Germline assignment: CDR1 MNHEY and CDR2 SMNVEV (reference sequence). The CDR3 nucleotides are TGTGCCAGCAGTTTATTGAGCGGGGGGGCCATGGAGACCCAGTACTTC. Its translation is CASSLLSGGAMETQYF.

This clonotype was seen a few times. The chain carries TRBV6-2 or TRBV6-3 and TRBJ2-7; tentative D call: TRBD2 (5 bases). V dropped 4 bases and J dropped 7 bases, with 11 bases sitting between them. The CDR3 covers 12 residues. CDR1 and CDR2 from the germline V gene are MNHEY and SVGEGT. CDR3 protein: CASSSGVREQYV. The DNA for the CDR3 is TGTGCCAGCAGTTCCGGGGTCCGGGAGCAGTACGTC.

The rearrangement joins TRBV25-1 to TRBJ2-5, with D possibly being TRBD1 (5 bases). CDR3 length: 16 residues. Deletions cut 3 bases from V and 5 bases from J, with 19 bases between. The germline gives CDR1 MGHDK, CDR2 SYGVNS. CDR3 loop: CASSDQGIASLETQYF. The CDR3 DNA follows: TGTGCCAGCAGTGACCAGGGTATAGCTTCACTTGAGACCCAGTACTTC. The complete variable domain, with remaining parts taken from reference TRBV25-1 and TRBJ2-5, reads EADIYQTPRYLVIGTGKKITLECSQTMGHDKMYWYQQDPGMELHLIHYSYGVNSTEKGDLSSESTVSRIRTEHFPLTLESARPSHTSQYLCASSDQGIASLETQYFGPGTRLLVL.

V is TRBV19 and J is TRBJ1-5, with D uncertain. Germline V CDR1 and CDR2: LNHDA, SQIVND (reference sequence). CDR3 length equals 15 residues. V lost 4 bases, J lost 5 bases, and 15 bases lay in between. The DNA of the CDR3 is TGTGCCAGTAGTACTACCGGCCGGAGGGATCAGCCCCAGCATTTT. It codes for CASSTTGRRDQPQHF.

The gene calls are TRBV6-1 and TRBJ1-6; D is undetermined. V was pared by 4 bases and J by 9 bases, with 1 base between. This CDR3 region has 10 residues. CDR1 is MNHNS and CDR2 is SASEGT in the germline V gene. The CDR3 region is CASSGSPLHF. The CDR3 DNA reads TGTGCCAGCAGTGGTTCACCCCTCCACTTT.

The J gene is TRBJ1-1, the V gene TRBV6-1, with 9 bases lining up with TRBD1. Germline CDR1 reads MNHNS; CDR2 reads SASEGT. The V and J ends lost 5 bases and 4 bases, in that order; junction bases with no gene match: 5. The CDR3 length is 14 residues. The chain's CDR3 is CASSFGQGFTEAFF. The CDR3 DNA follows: TGTGCCAGCAGTTTCGGACAGGGGTTCACTGAAGCTTTCTTT.

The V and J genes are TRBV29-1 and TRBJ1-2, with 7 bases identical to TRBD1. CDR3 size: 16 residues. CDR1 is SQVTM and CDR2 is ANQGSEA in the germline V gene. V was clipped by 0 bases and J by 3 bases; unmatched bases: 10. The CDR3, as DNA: TGCAGCGTTGAAGAGATTTGGGACAGACGGTACTATGGCTACACCTTC. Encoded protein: CSVEEIWDRRYYGYTF.

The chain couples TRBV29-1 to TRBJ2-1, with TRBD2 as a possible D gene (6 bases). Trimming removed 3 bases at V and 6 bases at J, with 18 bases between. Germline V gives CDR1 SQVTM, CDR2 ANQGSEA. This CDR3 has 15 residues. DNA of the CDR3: TGCAGCGTTGAGGACGGCCGCTACGGGGGCAATGAGCAGTTCTTC. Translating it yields CSVEDGRYGGNEQFF.

CDR3 bases: TGTGCCAGCAGCCCAGGAGAGGGGAGCCCCTATGGCTACACCTTC. Its protein is CASSPGEGSPYGYTF. The rearrangement joins TRBV7-6 to TRBJ1-2, with D perhaps matching TRBD1 (5 bases). This CDR3 is built from 15 residues. Germline values: CDR1 SGHVS, CDR2 FNYEAQ. Between the trimmed V and J ends, which lost 5 bases and 4 bases, there was a span of 17 bases.

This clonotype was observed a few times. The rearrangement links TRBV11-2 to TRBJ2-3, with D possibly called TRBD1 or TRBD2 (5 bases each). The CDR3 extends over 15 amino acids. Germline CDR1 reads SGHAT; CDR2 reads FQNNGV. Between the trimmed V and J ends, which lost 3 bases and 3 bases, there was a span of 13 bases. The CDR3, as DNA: TGTGCCAGCAGCTTCATCGGGGCGGAAACAGATACGCAGTATTTT. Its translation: CASSFIGAETDTQYF.

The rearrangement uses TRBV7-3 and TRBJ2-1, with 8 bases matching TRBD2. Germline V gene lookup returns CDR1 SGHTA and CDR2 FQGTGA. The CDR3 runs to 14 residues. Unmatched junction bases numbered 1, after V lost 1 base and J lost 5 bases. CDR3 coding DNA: TGTGCCAGCAGCTTAAACGGGGGGGACAATGAGCAGTTCTTC. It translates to CASSLNGGDNEQFF.

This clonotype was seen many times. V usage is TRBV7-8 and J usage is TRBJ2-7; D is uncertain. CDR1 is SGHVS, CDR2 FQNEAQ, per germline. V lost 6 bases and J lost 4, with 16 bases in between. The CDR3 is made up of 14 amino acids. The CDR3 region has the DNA TGTGCCAGCAGTTTGACTCGGTCAAGGTACGAGCAGTACTTC. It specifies CASSLTRSRYEQYF.

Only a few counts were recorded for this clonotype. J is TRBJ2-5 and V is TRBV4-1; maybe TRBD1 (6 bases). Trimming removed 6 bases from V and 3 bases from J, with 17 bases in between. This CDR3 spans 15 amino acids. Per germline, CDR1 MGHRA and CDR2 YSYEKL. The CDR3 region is CASSPRDIDEETQYF. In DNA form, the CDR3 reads TGCGCCAGCAGTCCTCGGGACATAGATGAAGAGACCCAGTACTTC.